The 24 T cell receptor beta chains listed next were all sequenced from one sample in a study of post-analysis software for immune sequencing data. Study-level results: Controls had lower frequencies than patients of four or five TRBV segments, which included TRBV5-6, TRBV5-1 and TRBV20-1.

Their antigens are not known. Unique molecular identifiers featured in each of the TCR beta cDNA libraries. MiXCR, run by TCRdb on the PCR reads, gives a single entry per CDR3 protein. The sample contains roughly 540,000 distinct CDR3 sequences, 34% of which appear only once. The source material was blood. These receptors were collected from a girl under 18 with multiple sclerosis.

Only a few counts were recorded for this clonotype. The chain joins TRBV28 to TRBJ1-1; D uncertain. V gave up 5 bases and J gave up 7 bases, with 8 bases separating them. Germline-derived CDR1 and CDR2 are MDHEN and SYDVKM. The CDR3 runs 11 residues. The CDR3 coding sequence is TGTGCCAGCAGTCCACAGATTGAAGCTTTCTTT. Residues: CASSPQIEAFF.

This clonotype was detected a few times. V and J are TRBV6-6 and TRBJ2-6; D perhaps matches TRBD2 (6 bases). The germline V gene has CDR1 MNHNY and CDR2 SVGAGI (reference sequence). There are 16 residues in the CDR3. Trimming took off 5 bases at V and 2 bases at J, with 13 bases between the two ends. The CDR3 spells CASSTTGGTGANVLTF. CDR3 coding DNA: TGTGCCAGCAGTACAACCGGGGGTACTGGGGCCAACGTCCTGACTTTC.

The chain combines TRBV5-1 with TRBJ1-6; TRBD1 aligns across 9 bases. In germline, CDR1 is SGHRS, CDR2 YFSETQ. The CDR3 sequence is 14 residues long. Losses at the gene ends were 4 bases for V and 10 bases for J; bases not matched to a gene: 6. The CDR3 nucleotides are TGCGCCAGCAGCGGGGGACAGGGAGGATCACCCCTCCACTTT. Protein product: CASSGGQGGSPLHF.

The J gene is TRBJ2-3, the V gene TRBV28, with 8 bases identical to TRBD1. Per germline, CDR1 MDHEN and CDR2 SYDVKM. This CDR3 region has 15 residues. J lost 2 bases, V lost 7 bases, and 8 bases had no gene match. The CDR3 DNA follows: TGTGCCAGCACCCGGACAGGGCCGACCACAGATACGCAGTATTTT. It is translated as CASTRTGPTTDTQYF.

The V gene is TRBV3-1, the J gene TRBJ2-5; 8 nucleotides match TRBD2. This CDR3 has 16 residues. V was pared by 4 bases and J by 0 bases, with 7 bases of the junction left unmatched. Germline V gives CDR1 LGHDT, CDR2 YNNKEL (reference sequence). CDR3 sequence: CASSRAVAGYQETQYF. The CDR3 nucleotides are TGTGCCAGCAGCCGGGCCGTAGCGGGGTACCAAGAGACCCAGTACTTC.

This clonotype has only a few counts. The chain is built from TRBV6-5 and TRBJ2-3, with 10 positions matching TRBD1. This CDR3 is built from 16 residues. V was pared by 5 bases and J by 4 bases, with 9 bases of the junction left unmatched. Germline V gives CDR1 MNHEY, CDR2 SVGAGI. CDR3 sequence reads: CASSRGTGDIADTQYF. CDR3 bases: TGTGCCAGCAGTCGGGGGACAGGGGATATCGCAGATACGCAGTATTTT.

This chain uses TRBV29-1 with TRBJ1-4; a possible D gene is TRBD1 (5 bases). V lost 0 bases and J 10 bases, leaving 21 bases between the germline ends. Germline assignment: CDR1 SQVTM and CDR2 ANQGSEA. This CDR3 contains 16 residues. The CDR3 coding sequence is TGCAGCGTTGAAGACAGGAGGGGCACAGGTGGGGGAAAACTGTTTTTT. Its translation: CSVEDRRGTGGGKLFF.

This clonotype was recorded once. The chain joins TRBV20-1 to TRBJ1-2; 7 bases agree with TRBD1. The germline CDR1 and CDR2 sequences are DFQATT and SNEGSKA (reference sequence). After removal of 5 bases from V and 4 bases from J, the junction contained 10 bases not matched to a gene. The CDR3 has 14 amino acids. The CDR3 is CSASPGQAGYGYTF. The CDR3 DNA reads TGCAGTGCTTCCCCCGGACAGGCCGGCTATGGCTACACCTTC.

This clonotype came up a few times. The gene calls are TRBV20-1 and TRBJ2-7; no clear D gene. The CDR3 loop spans 13 amino acids. V lost 0 bases, J lost 6 bases, and 12 bases lay in between. The germline V gene has CDR1 DFQATT and CDR2 SNEGSKA (reference sequence). This CDR3 reads CSAREFWDREQYF. The CDR3, as DNA: TGCAGTGCTAGAGAATTCTGGGATCGCGAGCAGTACTTC.

The chain couples TRBV20-1 to TRBJ2-5; D ambiguous. The CDR3 is 11 amino acids. CDR1 and CDR2 (germline): DFQATT, SNEGSKA (reference sequence). Trimming stripped 6 bases from V and 3 bases from J, with 8 bases between. Here the CDR3 reads CSAPAEETQYF. The CDR3, as DNA: TGCAGTGCCCCGGCGGAAGAGACCCAGTACTTC.

This clonotype was detected only a few times. The gene calls are TRBV7-2 and TRBJ2-2; D unresolved. CDR3 length: 14 residues. The V and J ends lost 5 bases and 7 bases respectively, with 14 bases between them. CDR1 SGHTA and CDR2 FQGNSA come from the germline V gene. The CDR3 DNA reads TGTGCCAGCAGCCTCCCTTCTCTGGTCGGGGAGCTGTTTTTT. Translating it yields CASSLPSLVGELFF.

This chain joins TRBV28 and TRBJ1-2; 7 positions agree with TRBD1. Germline CDR1 is MDHEN and CDR2 is SYDVKM. The trim removed 10 bases at V and 5 bases at J, leaving 10 bases unmatched. The CDR3 loop spans 13 amino acids. The CDR3, as DNA: TGTGCCACGACGACAGGGTCTTATTATGGCTACACCTTC. It translates to CATTTGSYYGYTF.

This clonotype has more than one count but fewer than ten. The chain is built from TRBV20-1 and TRBJ2-1, with D tentatively TRBD1 (5 bases). Germline CDR1 reads DFQATT; CDR2 reads SNEGSKA (reference sequence). The CDR3 loop spans 14 amino acids. V was cut by 1 base and J by 5 bases, with 12 bases left in between. The CDR3 coding sequence is TGCAGTGCTAGAGTCCCGGCAGGGAACAATGAGCAGTTCTTC. Residues: CSARVPAGNNEQFF.

This clonotype was counted only a few times. This chain uses TRBV12-3 or TRBV12-4 with TRBJ2-7; 11 bases fit TRBD1. J gave up 3 bases and V 3 bases, and 4 bases lay outside the gene matches. The CDR3 runs to 15 residues. Here the CDR3 reads CASSLGDRGDYEQYF. The CDR3 DNA sequence: TGTGCCAGCAGTTTGGGGGACAGGGGGGACTACGAGCAGTACTTC.

The V gene is TRBV6-5, the J gene TRBJ1-2, with 7 bases aligning to TRBD1. The germline gives CDR1 MNHEY, CDR2 SVGAGI. V was pared by 8 bases and J by 6 bases, with 12 bases of the junction left unmatched. This CDR3 is built from 14 residues. The CDR3 here is CASLFPGTDDGYTF. The CDR3, as DNA: TGTGCCAGCCTATTCCCCGGGACAGATGATGGCTACACCTTC.

The genes are TRBV6-1 and TRBJ2-7, with D tentatively TRBD1 or TRBD2 (6 bases each). Germline CDR1 reads MNHNS; CDR2 reads SASEGT. V was clipped by 5 bases and J by 7 bases, with 27 bases between them. The CDR3 loop spans 17 amino acids. As DNA, the CDR3 is TGTGCCAGCAGTAGGGGGGCTGGACAAACCATTGCTAATGAGCAGTACTTC. Amino acid sequence: CASSRGAGQTIANEQYF.

This clonotype was picked up a small number of times. The chain carries TRBV29-1 and TRBJ1-1, with 12 bases identical to TRBD1. The CDR3 totals 13 residues. Trimming at V came to 0 bases and at J to 8 bases, leaving 1 base not matched to a gene. Germline V lookup: CDR1 SQVTM, CDR2 ANQGSEA. DNA for the CDR3: TGCAGCGTTGAAGAAGGGACAGGGGGCGAAGCTTTCTTT. This sequence encodes CSVEEGTGGEAFF.

The chain is built from TRBV7-8 and TRBJ2-3; D perhaps matches TRBD1 (6 bases). CDR3 length: 16 amino acids. V was shortened by 7 bases and J by 2 bases, with 19 bases between the two germline ends. Germline CDR1 SGHVS, CDR2 FQNEAQ. Here the CDR3 DNA reads TGTGCCAGCACCACCGGGGCAGGGGTGATCACAGATACGCAGTATTTT. Translated, it gives CASTTGAGVITDTQYF.

The chain joins TRBV28 to TRBJ2-7, with 7 bases fitting TRBD2. The end of the DNA aligns better with TRBJ2-4, so the J call may be wrong. CDR1 is MDHEN, CDR2 SYDVKM, per germline. CDR3 length: 15 amino acids. The CDR3 is CASSLGGVSSNIQYF. CDR3 bases: TGTGCCAGCAGTTTAGGGGGGGTCTCTTCAAACATTCAGTACTTC.

This chain links TRBV13 with TRBJ1-1; TRBD1 aligns across 9 bases. Trimming cost V 5 bases and J 6 bases; bases outside gene matches: 4. The germline V gene encodes CDR1 PRHDT and CDR2 FYEKMQ (reference sequence). The CDR3 has 13 amino acids. DNA for the CDR3: TGTGCCAGCAGCAAGAACAGGGGGCCTGAAGCTTTCTTT. Its translation: CASSKNRGPEAFF.

The chain combines TRBV27 with TRBJ1-4; D unclear. This CDR3 comprises 17 residues. V was pared by 7 bases and J by 0 bases, with 18 bases between. The germline V gene encodes CDR1 MNHEY and CDR2 SMNVEV (reference sequence). The CDR3 reads CASTISPNRATNEKLFF. The CDR3 nucleotides read TGTGCCAGCACGATATCGCCGAACAGAGCAACTAATGAAAAACTGTTTTTT.

This clonotype was observed a few times. The chain combines TRBV20-1 with TRBJ2-7, with no clear D. V was pared by 7 bases and J by 0 bases, with 19 bases between. This CDR3 contains 15 residues. The germline CDR1 and CDR2 sequences are DFQATT and SNEGSKA (reference sequence). In nucleotides, the CDR3 is TGCAGTGGGCATGATCGGGTATTACTCTCCTACGAGCAGTACTTC. Translation gives CSGHDRVLLSYEQYF.

This clonotype was detected only a few times. CDR3 protein: CSARDRERDHFYNEQFF. Written as DNA, the CDR3 is TGCAGTGCTAGAGATAGGGAACGGGACCACTTCTACAATGAGCAGTTCTTC. The chain links TRBV20-1 to TRBJ2-1, with D perhaps given as TRBD1 or TRBD2 (5 bases each). The CDR3 sequence is 17 residues long. With 0 bases removed from V and 3 bases from J, the gap between germline ends came to 18 bases. Germline V CDR1 and CDR2: DFQATT, SNEGSKA (reference sequence).

This chain uses TRBV18 with TRBJ2-5; weak D call: TRBD2 (6 bases). The ends were cut back, 3 bases at V and 2 bases at J, with 16 bases in the middle. The CDR3 sequence is 16 residues long. Germline V CDR1 and CDR2: KGHSH, LQKENI. Written as DNA, the CDR3 is TGTGCCAGCTCACCGAGAGGGCCGGGAGTACAAGAGACCCAGTACTTC. Residues: CASSPRGPGVQETQYF. Full variable domain (rest looked up from reference TRBV18 and TRBJ2-5): NAGVMQNPRHLVRRRGQEARLRCSPMKGHSHVYWYRQLPEEGLKFMVYLQKENIIDESGMPKERFSAEFPKEGPSILRIQQVVRGDSAAYFCASSPRGPGVQETQYFGPGTRLLVL.